A selection of T cell receptor beta chains follows, all from one sample in a study of cytomegalovirus exposure and HLA in healthy donors. Assay: immunoSEQ multiplex PCR; the TCRdb copy retains only in-frame clones and omits some. The table records some 170,000 clones, about 80% of them present only once. The specimen sequenced was PBMCs. The receptors shown here come from a man aged 18 to 30 in good health and CMV-seropositive. Both conserved end residues are part of each CDR3. A D gene is named only where the DNA matches it firmly. Where a row states a size, it is once, few, many or the class of an expanded clone; other rows omit it.

j_gene | v_gene | abundance | d_gene | CDR3aa | CDR3nt
TRBJ1-5 | TRBV10-1 | . | TRBD1 | CASSGTGGVEVFGNQPQHF | TGCGCCAGCAGTGGGACAGGGGGCGTTGAGGTCTTTGGCAATCAGCCCCAGCATTTT
TRBJ1-1 | TRBV6-6 | . | . | CASSYATASSRAFF | TGTGCCAGCAGTTATGCGACAGCCTCCAGTCGGGCTTTCTTT
TRBJ2-7 | TRBV7-3 | . | TRBD2 | CASSPGGGRKEQYF | TGTGCCAGCAGCCCCGGGGGGGGAAGGAAAGAGCAGTACTTC
TRBJ1-2 | TRBV29-1 | . | . | CSVEDSPLLLYGYTF | TGCAGCGTTGAAGATTCTCCGTTACTTCTGTATGGCTACACCTTC
TRBJ2-7 | TRBV4-2 | . | . | CASSQAGRPYEQYF | TGTGCCAGCAGCCAAGCGGGTCGGCCCTACGAGCAGTACTTC
TRBJ1-2 | TRBV6-5 | few | TRBD1 | CASREEGQADYGYTF | TGTGCCAGCAGGGAGGAGGGACAGGCGGACTATGGCTACACCTTC
TRBJ1-2 | TRBV4-1 | few | . | CASSPRQTNYGYTF | TGCGCCAGCAGCCCCCGACAGACTAACTATGGCTACACCTTC
TRBJ2-3 | TRBV5-1 | . | . | CASSLFPASIDTQYF | TGCGCCAGCAGCTTATTTCCGGCTAGCATAGATACGCAGTATTTT
TRBJ2-7 | TRBV6-5 | few | . | CASSYQGPYEQYF | TGTGCCAGCAGTTACCAGGGCCCCTACGAGCAGTACTTC
TRBJ2-6 | TRBV28 | . | . | CASSLGQSSGANVLTF | TGTGCCAGCAGTTTGGGACAAAGCTCTGGGGCCAACGTCCTGACTTTC
TRBJ2-7 | TRBV30 | . | TRBD1 | CAGTGMREQYF | TGTGCCGGGACAGGGATGCGCGAGCAGTACTTC
TRBJ2-1 | TRBV6-5 | . | . | CASSYRGLYNEQFF | TGTGCCAGCAGTTACAGAGGCCTATACAATGAGCAGTTCTTC
TRBJ2-2 | TRBV14 | once | TRBD1 | CASSQSGRDRGHLVTGELFF | TGTGCCAGCAGCCAATCAGGAAGGGACAGGGGGCACTTAGTCACCGGGGAGCTGTTTTTT
TRBJ2-5 | TRBV30 | . | . | CAWNPQGLETQYF | TGTGCCTGGAATCCCCAGGGTTTGGAGACCCAGTACTTC